This T cell receptor beta chain was identified in a study of vaccination effects on CD4 cells after COVID-19. In the study overall: Post-vaccine specimens arrived a median 72 days past the second dose. Study observations and caveats: Convalescent patients were scarce in the study, and it lacked early post-infection timepoints.

Unmatched junction bases numbered 9, after V lost 6 bases and J lost 3 bases. Germline CDR1 is SGHTA and CDR2 is FQGTGA. The CDR3 consists of 16 residues. Here immunoSEQ multiplex PCR was the method, and the copy in TCRdb shows in-frame clones only, minus some. The table includes about 66,000 clones, under 80% detected once. A remark on this clone: The antigen is not known.

Ahead of sequencing, the ViraFEST assay grew antigen-specific CD4+ T cells using viral peptide pools. Researchers isolated CD4+ T cells once ten to eleven days of culture had elapsed. Two doses of BNT162b2 or mRNA-1273 vaccine were administered to participants. Recipients of the vaccine had no prior SARS-CoV-2 infection and negative nucleocapsid antibodies. The researchers cultured 1.5 million to 2.5 million PBMC per well with about 11 IU/ml IL-2 and roughly 10 ug/ml peptides. The chain couples TRBV7-3 to TRBJ2-3, with 10 positions matching TRBD2. The sequencing here drew on CD4+ T cells from PBMCs cultured with HCoV-OC43 spike peptides, taken after COVID-19 vaccination. Subset meaning: HCoV-OC43 spike overlapping peptide pool stimulation. This TCR was sampled from a human donor who received a COVID-19 vaccine. The CDR3 is CASSPSSGGATDTQYF. In DNA, the CDR3 is TGTGCCAGCAGTCCTTCAAGCGGGGGGGCAACAGATACGCAGTATTTT.